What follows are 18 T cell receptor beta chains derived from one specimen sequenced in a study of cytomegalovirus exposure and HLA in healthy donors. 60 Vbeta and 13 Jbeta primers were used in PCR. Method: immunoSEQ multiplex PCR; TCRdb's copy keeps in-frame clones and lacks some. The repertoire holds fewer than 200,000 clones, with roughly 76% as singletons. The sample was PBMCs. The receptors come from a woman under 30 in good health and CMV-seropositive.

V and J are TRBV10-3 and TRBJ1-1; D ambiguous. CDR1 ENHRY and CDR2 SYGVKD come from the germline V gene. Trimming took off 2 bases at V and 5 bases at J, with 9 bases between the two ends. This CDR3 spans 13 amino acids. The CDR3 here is CAISEGKETEAFF. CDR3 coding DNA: TGTGCCATCAGTGAGGGCAAGGAGACTGAAGCTTTCTTT.

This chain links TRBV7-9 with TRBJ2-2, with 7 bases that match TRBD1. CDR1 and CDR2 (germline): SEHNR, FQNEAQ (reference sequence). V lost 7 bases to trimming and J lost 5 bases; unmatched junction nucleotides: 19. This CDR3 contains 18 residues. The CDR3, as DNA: TGTGCCAGCATGCCTCAGAGTGGGACAGTTCTAATAACCGGGGAGCTGTTTTTT. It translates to CASMPQSGTVLITGELFF.

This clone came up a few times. CDR3 in DNA: TGTGCCAGCCACCATAGCGGGGGGCCTAAAAAGTTCTTC. It yields the protein CASHHSGGPKKFF. The chain combines TRBV27 with TRBJ2-1, with TRBD2 matching over 10 bases. The CDR3 has 13 residues. V lost 8 bases, J lost 14 bases, and 12 bases stayed unmatched. Germline V gene sequence: CDR1 MNHEY, CDR2 SMNVEV (reference sequence).

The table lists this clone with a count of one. The CDR3, as DNA: TGTGCCACTACAGACCCAGGGGAGACCCAGTACTTC. Its protein product is CATTDPGETQYF. The chain is built from TRBV6-1 and TRBJ2-5; tentatively, D is TRBD1 (5 bases). The ends were cut back, 10 bases at V and 5 bases at J, with 14 bases in the middle. Germline loops: CDR1 MNHNS, CDR2 SASEGT. The CDR3 covers 12 residues.

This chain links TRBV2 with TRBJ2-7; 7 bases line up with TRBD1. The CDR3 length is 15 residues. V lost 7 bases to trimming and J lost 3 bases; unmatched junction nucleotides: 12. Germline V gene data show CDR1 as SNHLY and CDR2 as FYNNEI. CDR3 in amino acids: CASTTGPLGVYEQYF. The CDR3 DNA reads TGTGCCAGCACGACAGGGCCCCTGGGCGTCTACGAGCAGTACTTC.

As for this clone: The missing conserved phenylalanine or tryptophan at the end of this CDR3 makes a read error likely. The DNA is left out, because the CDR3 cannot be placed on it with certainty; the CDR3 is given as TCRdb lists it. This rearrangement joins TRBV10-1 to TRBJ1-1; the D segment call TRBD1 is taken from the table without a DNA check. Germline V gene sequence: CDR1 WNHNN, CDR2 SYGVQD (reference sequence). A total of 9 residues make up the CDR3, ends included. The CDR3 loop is CASPSGKQI.

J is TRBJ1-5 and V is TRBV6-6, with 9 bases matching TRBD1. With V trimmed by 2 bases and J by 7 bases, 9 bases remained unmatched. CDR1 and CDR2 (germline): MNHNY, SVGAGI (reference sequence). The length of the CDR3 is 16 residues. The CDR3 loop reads CASSYGGQGVQQPQHF. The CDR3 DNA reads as TGTGCCAGCAGTTACGGGGGACAGGGCGTGCAACAGCCCCAGCATTTT.

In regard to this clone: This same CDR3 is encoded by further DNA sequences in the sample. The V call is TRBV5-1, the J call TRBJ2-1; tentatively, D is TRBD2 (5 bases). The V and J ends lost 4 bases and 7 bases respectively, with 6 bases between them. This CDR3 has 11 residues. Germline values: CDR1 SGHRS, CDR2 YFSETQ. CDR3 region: CASSPGNEQFF. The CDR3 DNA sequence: TGCGCCAGCAGCCCGGGGAATGAGCAGTTCTTC.

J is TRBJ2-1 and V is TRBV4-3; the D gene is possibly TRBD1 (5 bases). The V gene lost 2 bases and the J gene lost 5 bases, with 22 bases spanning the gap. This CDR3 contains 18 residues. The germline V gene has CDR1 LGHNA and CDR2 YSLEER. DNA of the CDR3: TGCGCCAGCAGCCAATCGGCAGGGTCCCAAATCTTACACAATGAGCAGTTCTTC. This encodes CASSQSAGSQILHNEQFF.

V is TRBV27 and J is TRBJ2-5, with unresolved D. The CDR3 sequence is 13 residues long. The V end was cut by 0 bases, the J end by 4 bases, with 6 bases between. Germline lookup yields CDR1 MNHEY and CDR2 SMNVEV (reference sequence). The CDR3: CASSLSLRETQYF. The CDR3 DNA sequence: TGTGCCAGCAGTTTATCTTTGAGAGAGACCCAGTACTTC.

The CDR3 nucleotides are TGCGCCAGCAGCCAAGAGCGGGACAGGCGATACGAGCAGTACTTC. Encoded protein: CASSQERDRRYEQYF. The chain employs TRBV4-1 and TRBJ2-7; 8 positions agree with TRBD1. Germline CDR1 is MGHRA and CDR2 is YSYEKL. V was pared by 0 bases and J by 4 bases, with 5 bases of the junction left unmatched. The CDR3 spans 15 residues.

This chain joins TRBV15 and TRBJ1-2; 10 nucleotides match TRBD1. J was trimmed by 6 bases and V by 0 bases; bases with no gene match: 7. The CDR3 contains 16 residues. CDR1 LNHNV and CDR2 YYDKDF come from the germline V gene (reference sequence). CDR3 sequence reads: CATSRDLWDRGDGYTF. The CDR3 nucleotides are TGTGCCACCAGCAGAGATCTCTGGGACAGGGGAGATGGCTACACCTTC.

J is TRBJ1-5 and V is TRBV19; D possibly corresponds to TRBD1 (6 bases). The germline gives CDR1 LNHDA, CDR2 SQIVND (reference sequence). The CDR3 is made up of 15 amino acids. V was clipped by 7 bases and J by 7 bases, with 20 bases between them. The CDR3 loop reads CASTPLGRGGQPQHF. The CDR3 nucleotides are TGTGCCAGTACCCCCCTGGGTCGCGGGGGCCAGCCCCAGCATTTT.

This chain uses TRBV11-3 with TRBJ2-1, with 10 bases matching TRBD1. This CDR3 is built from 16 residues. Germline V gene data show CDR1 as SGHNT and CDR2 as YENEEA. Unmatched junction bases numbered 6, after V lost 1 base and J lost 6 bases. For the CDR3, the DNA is TGTGCCAGCAGCTTAGTGGGACAGGGGCAGGGCAATGAGCAGTTCTTC. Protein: CASSLVGQGQGNEQFF.

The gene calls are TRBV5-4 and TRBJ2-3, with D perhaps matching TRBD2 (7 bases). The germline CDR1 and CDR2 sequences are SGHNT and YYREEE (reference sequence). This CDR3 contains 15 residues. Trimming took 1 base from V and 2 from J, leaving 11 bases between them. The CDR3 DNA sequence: TGTGCCAGCAGCTTGAGAGGGGGGGTCACAGATACGCAGTATTTT. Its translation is CASSLRGGVTDTQYF.

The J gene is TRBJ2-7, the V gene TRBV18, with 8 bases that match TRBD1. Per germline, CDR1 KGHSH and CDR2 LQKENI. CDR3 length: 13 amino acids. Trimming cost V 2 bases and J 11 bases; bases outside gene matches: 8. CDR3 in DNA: TGTGCCAGCTCACCAGGGACAGGACCCGGGGAGTACTTC. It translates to CASSPGTGPGEYF. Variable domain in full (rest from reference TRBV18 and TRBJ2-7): NAGVMQNPRHLVRRRGQEARLRCSPMKGHSHVYWYRQLPEEGLKFMVYLQKENIIDESGMPKERFSAEFPKEGPSILRIQQVVRGDSAAYFCASSPGTGPGEYFGPGTRLTVT.

The CDR3 DNA follows: TGTGCCAGCAGTGACGGGGGGAGGATTCGAAGCTATGGCTACACCTTC. Amino acids: CASSDGGRIRSYGYTF. The chain recombines TRBV28 with TRBJ1-2; a weak D match, TRBD1 (5 bases). V was clipped by 5 bases and J by 4 bases, with 20 bases between them. CDR1 MDHEN and CDR2 SYDVKM come from the germline V gene. CDR3 length: 16 residues.

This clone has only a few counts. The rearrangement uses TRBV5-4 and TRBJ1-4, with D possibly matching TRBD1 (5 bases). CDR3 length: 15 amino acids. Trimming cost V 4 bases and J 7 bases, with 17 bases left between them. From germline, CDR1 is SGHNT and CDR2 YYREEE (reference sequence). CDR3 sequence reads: CASSRGRGSSEKLFF. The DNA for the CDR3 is TGTGCCAGCAGCCGGGGACGGGGGAGTAGTGAAAAACTGTTTTTT.